This T cell receptor (beta chain) is from a study of cytomegalovirus exposure and HLA in healthy donors. The study, taken as a whole, reports: For most TCR beta V segments, an earlier analysis put the productive rate at about 87% or about 30% of the time. Confirmation in vitro established that a few CMV-associated chains were specific for CMV antigens. Most CMV-associated TCR beta chains appeared HLA-restricted in a later analysis.

A note on this clone: The antigen remains unidentified.

It was with 60 Vbeta and 13 Jbeta primers that the PCR ran. The method was immunoSEQ multiplex PCR; TCRdb's version includes in-frame clones alone and lacks a portion of them. The data contain 100,000 to 150,000 clones, more than 80% of them singletons. With 2 bases removed from V and 6 bases from J, the gap between germline ends came to 14 bases. This CDR3 region has 14 residues. Germline-derived CDR1 and CDR2 are SGHRS and YFSETQ. The clonotype originates from a man aged 30 to 39 in good health and CMV-seropositive. Sequenced material: PBMCs. The rearrangement joins TRBV5-1 to TRBJ1-2; perhaps TRBD1 as D (6 bases). DNA for the CDR3: TGCGCCAGCAGCTTAGGCAGGGGCGAGGATGGCTACACCTTC. Translating it yields CASSLGRGEDGYTF. The full variable domain, with the rest looked up from reference TRBV5-1 and TRBJ1-2, is KAGVTQTPRYLIKTRGQQVTLSCSPISGHRSVSWYQQTPGQGLQFLFEYFSETQRNKGNFPGRFSGRQFSNSRSEMNVSTLELGDSALYLCASSLGRGEDGYTFGSGTRLTVV.